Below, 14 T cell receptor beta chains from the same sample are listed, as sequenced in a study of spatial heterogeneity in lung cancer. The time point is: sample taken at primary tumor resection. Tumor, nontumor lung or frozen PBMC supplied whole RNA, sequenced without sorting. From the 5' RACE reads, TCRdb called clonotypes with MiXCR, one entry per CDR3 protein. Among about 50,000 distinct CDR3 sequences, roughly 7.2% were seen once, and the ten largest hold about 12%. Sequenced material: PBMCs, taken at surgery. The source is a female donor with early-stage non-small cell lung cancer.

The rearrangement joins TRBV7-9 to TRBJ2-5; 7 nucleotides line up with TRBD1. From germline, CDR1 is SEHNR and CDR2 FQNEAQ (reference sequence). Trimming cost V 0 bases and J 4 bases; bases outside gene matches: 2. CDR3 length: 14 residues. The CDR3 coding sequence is TGTGCCAGCAGCTTAGCCGGGACAGTAGAGACCCAGTACTTC. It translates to CASSLAGTVETQYF. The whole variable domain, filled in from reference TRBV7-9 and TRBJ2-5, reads DTGVSQNPRHKITKRGQNVTFRCDPISEHNRLYWYRQTLGQGPEFLTYFQNEAQLEKSRLLSDRFSAERPKGSFSTLEIQRTEQGDSAMYLCASSLAGTVETQYFGPGTRLLVL.

CDR3 DNA: TGTGCCAGCAGGGACCCGGGACAGAGATACAATGAGCAGTTCTTC. It translates to CASRDPGQRYNEQFF. The gene calls are TRBV4-2 and TRBJ2-1, with TRBD1 matching 7 bases. CDR3 size: 15 residues. The V segment lost 6 bases and the J segment 4 bases; nucleotides outside the gene matches: 9. Germline V lookup: CDR1 LGHNA, CDR2 YNFKEQ.

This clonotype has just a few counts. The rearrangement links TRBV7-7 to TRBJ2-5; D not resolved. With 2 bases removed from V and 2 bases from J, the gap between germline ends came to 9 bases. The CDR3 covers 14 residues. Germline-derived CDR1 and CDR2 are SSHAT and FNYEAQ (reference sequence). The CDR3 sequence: CASSLSWRQETQYF. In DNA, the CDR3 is TGTGCCAGCAGCTTATCTTGGCGGCAAGAGACCCAGTACTTC.

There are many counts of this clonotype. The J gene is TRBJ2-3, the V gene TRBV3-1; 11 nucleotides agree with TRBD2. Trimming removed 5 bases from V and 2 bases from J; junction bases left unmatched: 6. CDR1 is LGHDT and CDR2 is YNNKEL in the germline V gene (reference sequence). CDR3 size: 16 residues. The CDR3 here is CASSSLAGGPTDTQYF. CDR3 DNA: TGTGCCAGCAGCTCTCTAGCGGGGGGTCCCACAGATACGCAGTATTTT.

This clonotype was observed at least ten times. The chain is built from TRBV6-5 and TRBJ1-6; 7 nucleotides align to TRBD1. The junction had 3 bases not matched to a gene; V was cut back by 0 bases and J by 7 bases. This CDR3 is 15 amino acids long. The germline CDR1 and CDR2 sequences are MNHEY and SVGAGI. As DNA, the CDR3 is TGTGCCAGCAGTTACTCGGGACAGCGGAATTCACCCCTCCACTTT. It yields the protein CASSYSGQRNSPLHF.

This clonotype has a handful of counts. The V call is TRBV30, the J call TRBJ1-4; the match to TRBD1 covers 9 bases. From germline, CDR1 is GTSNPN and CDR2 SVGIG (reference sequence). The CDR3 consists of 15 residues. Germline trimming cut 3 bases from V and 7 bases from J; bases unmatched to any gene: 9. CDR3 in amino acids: CAWSAVQGAGEKLFF. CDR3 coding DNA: TGTGCCTGGAGCGCCGTACAGGGGGCAGGTGAAAAACTGTTTTTT. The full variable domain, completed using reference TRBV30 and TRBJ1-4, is SQTIHQWPATLVQPVGSPLSLECTVEGTSNPNLYWYRQAAGRGLQLLFYSVGIGQISSEVPQNLSASRPQDRQFILSSKKLLLSDSGFYLCAWSAVQGAGEKLFFGSGTQLSVL.

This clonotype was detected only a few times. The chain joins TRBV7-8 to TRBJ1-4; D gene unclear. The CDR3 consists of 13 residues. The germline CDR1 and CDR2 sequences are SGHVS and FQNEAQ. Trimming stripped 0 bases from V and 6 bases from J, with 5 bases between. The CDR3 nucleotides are TGTGCCAGCAGCTTAGCCCTCTATGAAAAACTGTTTTTT. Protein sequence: CASSLALYEKLFF.

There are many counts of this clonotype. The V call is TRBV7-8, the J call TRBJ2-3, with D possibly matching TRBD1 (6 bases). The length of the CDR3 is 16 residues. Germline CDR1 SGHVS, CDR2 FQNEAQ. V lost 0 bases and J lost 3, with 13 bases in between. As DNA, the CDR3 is TGTGCCAGCAGCTTAGCGCTTGGGGGCGGGACAGATACGCAGTATTTT. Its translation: CASSLALGGGTDTQYF.

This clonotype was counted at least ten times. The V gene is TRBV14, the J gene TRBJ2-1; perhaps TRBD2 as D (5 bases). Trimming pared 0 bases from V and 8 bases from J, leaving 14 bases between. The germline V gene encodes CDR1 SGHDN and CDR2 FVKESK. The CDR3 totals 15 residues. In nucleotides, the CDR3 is TGTGCCAGCAGCCAAGATAGCGTCTGGTTCCATGAGCAGTTCTTC. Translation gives CASSQDSVWFHEQFF.

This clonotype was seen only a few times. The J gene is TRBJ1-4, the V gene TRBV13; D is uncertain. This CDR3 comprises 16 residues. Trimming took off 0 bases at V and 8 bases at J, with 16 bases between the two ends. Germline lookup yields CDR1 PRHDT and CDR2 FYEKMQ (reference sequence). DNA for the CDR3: TGTGCCAGCAGCTTAGGCGCCAAGCGACGGGGAGAAAAACTGTTTTTT. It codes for CASSLGAKRRGEKLFF.

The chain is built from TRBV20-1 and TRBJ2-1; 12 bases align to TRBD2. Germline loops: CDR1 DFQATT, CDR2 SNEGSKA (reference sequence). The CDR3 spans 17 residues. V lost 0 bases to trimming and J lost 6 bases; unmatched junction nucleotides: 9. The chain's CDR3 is CSARDNSLAGGPNEQFF. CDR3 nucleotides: TGCAGTGCTAGAGACAATTCACTAGCGGGGGGCCCCAATGAGCAGTTCTTC.

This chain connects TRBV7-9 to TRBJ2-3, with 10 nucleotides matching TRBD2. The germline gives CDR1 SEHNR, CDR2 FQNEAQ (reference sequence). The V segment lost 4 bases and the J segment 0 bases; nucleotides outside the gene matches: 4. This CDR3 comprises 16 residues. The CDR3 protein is CASSSSSGGSTDTQYF. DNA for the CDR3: TGTGCCAGCAGCTCATCTAGCGGGGGTAGCACAGATACGCAGTATTTT. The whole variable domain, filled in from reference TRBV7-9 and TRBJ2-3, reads DTGVSQNPRHKITKRGQNVTFRCDPISEHNRLYWYRQTLGQGPEFLTYFQNEAQLEKSRLLSDRFSAERPKGSFSTLEIQRTEQGDSAMYLCASSSSSGGSTDTQYFGPGTRLTVL.

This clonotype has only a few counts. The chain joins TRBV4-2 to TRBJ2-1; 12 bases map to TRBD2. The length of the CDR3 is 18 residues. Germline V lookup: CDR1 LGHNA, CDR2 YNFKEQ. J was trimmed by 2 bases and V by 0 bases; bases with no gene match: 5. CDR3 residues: CASSQDQTSGSPYNEQFF. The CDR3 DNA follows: TGTGCCAGCAGCCAAGATCAGACTAGCGGGAGCCCCTACAATGAGCAGTTCTTC.

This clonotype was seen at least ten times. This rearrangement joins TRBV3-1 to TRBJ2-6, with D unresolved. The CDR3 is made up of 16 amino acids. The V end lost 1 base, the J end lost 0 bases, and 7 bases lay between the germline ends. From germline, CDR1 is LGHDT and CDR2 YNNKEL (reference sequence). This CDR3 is CASSQVRPSGANVLTF. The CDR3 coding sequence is TGTGCCAGCAGCCAAGTTCGCCCCTCTGGGGCCAACGTCCTGACTTTC.